This T cell receptor (beta chain) was recorded in a study of monozygotic twins with inflammatory bowel disease. Study-wide results and caveats: By inverse Simpson index, TCRbeta diversity was lower in IBD patients than in healthy co-twins.

On this clonotype: What it recognizes is unknown.

Eight reactions per sample, run separately, yielded cDNA. UMIs with a 6-nucleotide sample barcode were added by template switching. For each CDR3 protein, TCRdb gives one entry from its re-call of the 5' RACE reads, without DNA. Across some 160,000 distinct CDR3 sequences, the top ten clones capture approximately 7.4% of the sample. The origin of this receptor is a human donor with ulcerative colitis or Crohn's disease, or a healthy co-twin of an affected twin (not recorded which). The sample was blood.

This chain's CDR3 is CASSLDGDEQFF. The chain joins TRBV5-4 to TRBJ2-1. The CDR3 has 12 amino acids. Germline CDR1 is SGHNT and CDR2 is YYREEE (reference sequence).